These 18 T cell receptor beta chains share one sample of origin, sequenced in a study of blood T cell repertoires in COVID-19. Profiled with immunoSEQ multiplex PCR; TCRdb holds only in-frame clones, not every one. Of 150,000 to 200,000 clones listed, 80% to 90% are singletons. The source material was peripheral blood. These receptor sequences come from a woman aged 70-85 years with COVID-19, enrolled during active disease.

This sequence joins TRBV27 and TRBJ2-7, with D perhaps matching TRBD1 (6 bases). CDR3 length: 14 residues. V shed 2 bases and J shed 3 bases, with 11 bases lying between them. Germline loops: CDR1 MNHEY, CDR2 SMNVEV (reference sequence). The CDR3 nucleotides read TGTGCCAGCAGTTTAGGGGGCAGGGGCTACGAGCAGTACTTC. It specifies CASSLGGRGYEQYF.

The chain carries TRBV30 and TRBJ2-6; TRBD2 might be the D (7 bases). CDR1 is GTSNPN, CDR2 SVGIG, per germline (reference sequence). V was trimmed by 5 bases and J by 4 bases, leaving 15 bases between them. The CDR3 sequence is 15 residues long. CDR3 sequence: CAWGPGGSGANVLTF. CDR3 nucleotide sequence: TGTGCCTGGGGGCCGGGGGGCTCCGGGGCCAACGTCCTGACTTTC.

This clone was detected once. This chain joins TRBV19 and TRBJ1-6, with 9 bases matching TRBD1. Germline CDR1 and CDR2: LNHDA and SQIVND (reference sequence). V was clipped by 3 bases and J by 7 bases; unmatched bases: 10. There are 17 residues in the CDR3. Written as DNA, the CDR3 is TGTGCCAGTAGTATTCCCGGGACAGGGTACGGCAATTCACCCCTCCACTTT. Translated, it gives CASSIPGTGYGNSPLHF.

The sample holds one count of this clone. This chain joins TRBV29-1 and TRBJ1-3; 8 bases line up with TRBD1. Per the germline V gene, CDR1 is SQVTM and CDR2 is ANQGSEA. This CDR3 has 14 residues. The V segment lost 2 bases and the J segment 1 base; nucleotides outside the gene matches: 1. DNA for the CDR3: TGCAGCGTTGAAACAGGGGGTTCTGGAAACACCATATATTTT. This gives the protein CSVETGGSGNTIYF.

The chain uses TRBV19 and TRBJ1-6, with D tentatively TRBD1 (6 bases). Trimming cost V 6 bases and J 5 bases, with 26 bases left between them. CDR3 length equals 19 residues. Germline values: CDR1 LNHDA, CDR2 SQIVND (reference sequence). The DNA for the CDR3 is TGTGCCAGTAGCCCGCATGGGACAAACGTTTTTGTGGATAATTCACCCCTCCACTTT. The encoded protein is CASSPHGTNVFVDNSPLHF. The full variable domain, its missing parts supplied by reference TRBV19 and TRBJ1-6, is DGGITQSPKYLFRKEGQNVTLSCEQNLNHDAMYWYRQDPGQGLRLIYYSQIVNDFQKGDIAEGYSVSREKKESFPLTVTSAQKNPTAFYLCASSPHGTNVFVDNSPLHFGNGTRLTVT.

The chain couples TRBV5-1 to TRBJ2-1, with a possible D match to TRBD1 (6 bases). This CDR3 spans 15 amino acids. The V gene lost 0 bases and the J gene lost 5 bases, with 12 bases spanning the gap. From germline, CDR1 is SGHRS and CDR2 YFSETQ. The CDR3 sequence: CASSLAGQGNNEQFF. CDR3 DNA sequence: TGCGCCAGCAGCTTGGCCGGGCAGGGGAACAATGAGCAGTTCTTC. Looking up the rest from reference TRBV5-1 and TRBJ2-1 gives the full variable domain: KAGVTQTPRYLIKTRGQQVTLSCSPISGHRSVSWYQQTPGQGLQFLFEYFSETQRNKGNFPGRFSGRQFSNSRSEMNVSTLELGDSALYLCASSLAGQGNNEQFFGPGTRLTVL.

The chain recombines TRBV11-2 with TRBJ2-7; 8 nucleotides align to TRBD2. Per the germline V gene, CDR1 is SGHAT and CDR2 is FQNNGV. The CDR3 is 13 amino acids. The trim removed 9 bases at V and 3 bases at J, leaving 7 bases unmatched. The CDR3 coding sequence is TGTGCCAGTTTTAGCGGGGAAAGCTACGAGCAGTACTTC. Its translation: CASFSGESYEQYF.

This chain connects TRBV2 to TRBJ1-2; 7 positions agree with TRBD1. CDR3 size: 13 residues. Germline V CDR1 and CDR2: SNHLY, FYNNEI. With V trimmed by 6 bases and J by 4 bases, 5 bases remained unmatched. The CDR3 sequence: CASSLGQSYGYTF. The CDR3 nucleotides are TGTGCCAGCAGCCTGGGACAGTCCTATGGCTACACCTTC. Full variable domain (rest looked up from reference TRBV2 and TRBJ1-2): EPEVTQTPSHQVTQMGQEVILRCVPISNHLYFYWYRQILGQKVEFLVSFYNNEISEKSEIFDDQFSVERPDGSNFTLKIRSTKLEDSAMYFCASSLGQSYGYTFGSGTRLTVV.

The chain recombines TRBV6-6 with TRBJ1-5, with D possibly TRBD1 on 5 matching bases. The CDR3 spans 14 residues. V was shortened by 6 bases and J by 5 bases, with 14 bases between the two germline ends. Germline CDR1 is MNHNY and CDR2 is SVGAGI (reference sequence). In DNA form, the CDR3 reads TGTGCCAGCAGGGCCGGGGGTGGAGATCAGCCCCAGCATTTT. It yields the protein CASRAGGGDQPQHF.

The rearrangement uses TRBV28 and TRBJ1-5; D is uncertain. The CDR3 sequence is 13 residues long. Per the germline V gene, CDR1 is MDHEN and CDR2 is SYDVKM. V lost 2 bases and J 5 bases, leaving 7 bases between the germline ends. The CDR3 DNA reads TGTGCCAGCAGTTTACAGATCGATCAGCCCCAGCATTTT. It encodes CASSLQIDQPQHF.

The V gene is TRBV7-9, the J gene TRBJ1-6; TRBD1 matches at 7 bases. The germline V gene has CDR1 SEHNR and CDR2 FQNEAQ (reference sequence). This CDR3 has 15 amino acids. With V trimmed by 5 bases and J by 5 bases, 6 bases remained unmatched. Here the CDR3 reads CASSTGQVNNSPLHF. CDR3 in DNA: TGTGCCAGCAGCACCGGACAGGTCAATAATTCACCCCTCCACTTT.

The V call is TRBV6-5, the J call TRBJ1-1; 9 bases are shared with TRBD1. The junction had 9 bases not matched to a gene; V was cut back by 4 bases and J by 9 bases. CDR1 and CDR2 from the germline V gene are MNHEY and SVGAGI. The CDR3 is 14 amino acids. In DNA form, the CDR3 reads TGTGCCAGCAGTTCTACAGGGGGCGTTTCAAAAGCTTTCTTT. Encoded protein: CASSSTGGVSKAFF.

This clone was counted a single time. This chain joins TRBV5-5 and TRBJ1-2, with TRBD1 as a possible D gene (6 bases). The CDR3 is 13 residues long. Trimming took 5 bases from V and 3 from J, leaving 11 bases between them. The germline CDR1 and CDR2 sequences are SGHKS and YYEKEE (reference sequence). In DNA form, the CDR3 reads TGTGCCAGCAGTACCGCAGGGGACTATGGCTACACCTTC. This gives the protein CASSTAGDYGYTF.

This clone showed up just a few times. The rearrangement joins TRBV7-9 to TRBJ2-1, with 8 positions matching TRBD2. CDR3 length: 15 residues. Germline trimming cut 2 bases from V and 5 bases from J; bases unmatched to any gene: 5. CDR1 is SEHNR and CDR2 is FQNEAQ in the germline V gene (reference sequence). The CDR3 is CASSLSGGTHNEQFF. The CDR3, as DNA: TGTGCCAGCAGCTTAAGCGGGGGCACACACAATGAGCAGTTCTTC.

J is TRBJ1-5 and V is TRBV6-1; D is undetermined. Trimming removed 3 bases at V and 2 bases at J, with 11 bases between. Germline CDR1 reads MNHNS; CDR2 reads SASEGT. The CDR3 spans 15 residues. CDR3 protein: CASSEEGGGNQPQHF. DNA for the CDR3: TGTGCCAGCAGTGAGGAGGGCGGGGGCAATCAGCCCCAGCATTTT.

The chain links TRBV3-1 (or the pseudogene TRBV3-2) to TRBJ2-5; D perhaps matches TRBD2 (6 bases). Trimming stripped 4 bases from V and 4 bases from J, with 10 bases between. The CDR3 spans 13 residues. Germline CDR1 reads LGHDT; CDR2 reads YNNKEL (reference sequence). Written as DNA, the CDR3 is TGTGCCAGCAGCCCCCGGGGAGGAGAGACCCAGTACTTC. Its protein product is CASSPRGGETQYF.

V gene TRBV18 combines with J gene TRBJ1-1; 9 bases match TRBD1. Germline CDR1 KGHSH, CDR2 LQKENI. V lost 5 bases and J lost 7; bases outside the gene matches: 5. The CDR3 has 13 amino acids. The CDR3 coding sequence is TGTGCCAGCTCAGCGGACAGGGGCATTGAAGCTTTCTTT. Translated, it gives CASSADRGIEAFF.

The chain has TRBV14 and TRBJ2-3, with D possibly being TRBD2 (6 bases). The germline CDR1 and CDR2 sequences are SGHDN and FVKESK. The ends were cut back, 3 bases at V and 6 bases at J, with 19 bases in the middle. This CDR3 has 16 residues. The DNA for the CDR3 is TGTGCCAGCAGCCACCTACCTGGGAGAGGGAGGGATACGCAGTATTTT. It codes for CASSHLPGRGRDTQYF.